A single sample is the source of the 2 T cell receptor beta chains below, sequenced in a study of identical twins' blood T cells. TCRdb itself ran the 5' RACE reads through MiXCR, one entry per CDR3 protein. The data show roughly 380,000 distinct CDR3 sequences, under 30% seen once. Sequenced material: PBMCs. Receptors originate from a woman aged 18-55 years in good health.

This clonotype was recorded many times. The chain is built from TRBV4-1 and TRBJ2-3, with 8 bases that match TRBD2. This CDR3 has 14 amino acids. Germline-derived CDR1 and CDR2 are MGHRA and YSYEKL. With V trimmed by 2 bases and J by 5 bases, 3 bases remained unmatched. The CDR3 bases are TGCGCCAGCAGCCAAACAGCGGGAGTAGATACGCAGTATTTT. Translation gives CASSQTAGVDTQYF.

The V gene is TRBV7-2, the J gene TRBJ2-7, with unresolved D. This CDR3 is built from 13 residues. Trimming stripped 1 base from V and 7 bases from J, with 11 bases between. Germline CDR1 SGHTA, CDR2 FQGNSA. The CDR3, as DNA: TGTGCCAGCAGCTTAGACCCTATCCTGGAGCAGTACTTC. This gives the protein CASSLDPILEQYF.